This T cell receptor (beta chain) was documented in a study of cytomegalovirus exposure and HLA in healthy donors. About this clone: What it binds is unknown.

Study-level points and caveats: Most TCR beta V segments were productive about 90% or about 30% of the time in an earlier analysis. There were several of the most significant clusters that appeared linked to common viral pathogens in a later analysis.

The CDR3 loop spans 14 amino acids. V lost 8 bases to trimming and J lost 4 bases, with 15 bases between them. The germline CDR1 and CDR2 sequences are LGHNA and YSLEER. A multiplex PCR was run with 60 Vbeta primers and 13 Jbeta primers. Produced via immunoSEQ multiplex PCR; TCRdb's table is partial and in-frame only. In the table there are around 150,000 clones, roughly 73% of which are singletons. The chain links TRBV4-3 to TRBJ1-5; D gene uncertain. The source material was PBMCs. The receptor comes from a woman aged 35 to 49 in good health and CMV-seropositive. The CDR3 region is CASADGTGNQPQHF. The CDR3 DNA reads TGCGCCAGCGCCGACGGCACGGGGAATCAGCCCCAGCATTTT.